Each of the 25 T cell receptor beta chains below was sequenced from the same sample in a study of identical twins (dated by TCRdb to the mid-2010s). The method behind the library was 5' RACE. Sequencing took place on an Illumina HiSeq 2000. TCRdb's own reprocessing of the public reads used fastp at Q25 and MiXCR and kept productive beta chains. CDR3 protein duplicates are merged, each entry listing the most common genes and DNA. This sample is represented by roughly 690,000 distinct CDR3 sequences; 20% to 25% of them were singletons. More than 4% of the sample is taken by the ten largest. This sample also appeared in a second study, on T cells expressing NK-cell markers.

The sample was PBMCs. The receptor set was obtained from a woman aged 18-30 years in good health.

This chain uses TRBV7-9 with TRBJ2-1; D is unclear. Germline CDR1 SEHNR, CDR2 FQNEAQ (reference sequence). Trimming cost V 7 bases and J 8 bases, with 12 bases left between them. The CDR3 spans 12 residues. The CDR3: CASTGSGDEQFF. DNA of the CDR3: TGTGCCAGCACCGGGTCCGGAGATGAGCAGTTCTTC.

V is TRBV4-1 and J is TRBJ2-2; the D gene is possibly TRBD2 (5 bases). CDR1 is MGHRA, CDR2 YSYEKL, per germline. The CDR3 is 16 residues long. V was cut by 3 bases and J by 5 bases, with 16 bases left in between. DNA for the CDR3: TGCGCCAGCAGCCAGGCACTAGACTTTCAAACCGGGGAGCTGTTTTTT. This codes for CASSQALDFQTGELFF.

The chain has TRBV10-3 and TRBJ1-4, with D tentatively TRBD1 (5 bases). Per the germline V gene, CDR1 is ENHRY and CDR2 is SYGVKD. Trimming cost V 4 bases and J 5 bases, with 8 bases left between them. This CDR3 contains 13 residues. DNA for the CDR3: TGTGCCATCAGTGGACAGCTCAATGAAAAACTGTTTTTT. Protein: CAISGQLNEKLFF.

This chain connects TRBV5-6 to TRBJ2-7, with D perhaps matching TRBD1 or TRBD2 (5 bases each). This CDR3 has 14 residues. CDR1 is SGHDT, CDR2 YYEEEE, per germline. The V end was cut by 4 bases, the J end by 2 bases, with 13 bases between. The CDR3 DNA reads as TGTGCCAGCAGCAGAGAGGGACGGACCTACGAGCAGTACTTC. This codes for CASSREGRTYEQYF.

The chain combines TRBV10-2 with TRBJ1-1; TRBD1 is a possible D gene (5 bases). The CDR3 contains 13 residues. V was clipped by 5 bases and J by 4 bases, with 11 bases between them. Looked up from germline, CDR1 is WSHSY and CDR2 is SAAADI. CDR3: CASSYGGITEAFF. Written as DNA, the CDR3 is TGCGCCAGCAGTTACGGGGGGATCACTGAAGCTTTCTTT.

The chain is built from TRBV27 and TRBJ2-2, with D uncertain. Trimming cost V 6 bases and J 6 bases, with 5 bases left between them. The length of the CDR3 is 11 residues. CDR1 is MNHEY, CDR2 SMNVEV, per germline (reference sequence). The CDR3 DNA sequence: TGTGCCAGCAGGCAATCCGGGGAGCTGTTTTTT. It is translated as CASRQSGELFF.

This clonotype came up a few times. This chain joins TRBV5-1 and TRBJ2-5; D remains unclear. Trimming left V 7 bases short and J 1 base short, with 14 bases between. The germline CDR1 and CDR2 sequences are SGHRS and YFSETQ. This CDR3 has 14 residues. The CDR3 nucleotides are TGCGCCAGCTCACGGGTTTGGGGCCAAGAGACCCAGTACTTC. Translating it yields CASSRVWGQETQYF.

V and J are TRBV15 and TRBJ1-1; D not certain. Trimming removed 1 base at V and 3 bases at J, with 3 bases between. The CDR3 runs to 12 residues. Per germline, CDR1 LNHNV and CDR2 YYDKDF (reference sequence). The CDR3 coding sequence is TGTGCCACCAGCAGAGTCGACACTGAAGCTTTCTTT. Translation gives CATSRVDTEAFF. Full variable domain (outside the CDR3, taken from reference TRBV15 and TRBJ1-1): DAMVIQNPRYQVTQFGKPVTLSCSQTLNHNVMYWYQQKSSQAPKLLFHYYDKDFNNEADTPDNFQSRRPNTSFCFLDIRSPGLGDTAMYLCATSRVDTEAFFGQGTRLTVV.

This clonotype has a count of ten or more. This chain joins TRBV7-2 and TRBJ2-3; D is uncertain. Deletions cut 3 bases from V and 6 bases from J, with 7 bases between. This CDR3 region has 12 residues. Germline lookup yields CDR1 SGHTA and CDR2 FQGNSA. This chain's CDR3 is CASSFGWDTQYF. CDR3 coding DNA: TGTGCCAGCAGCTTCGGGTGGGATACGCAGTATTTT.

The chain recombines TRBV6-1 with TRBJ1-5; D remains unclear. The germline gives CDR1 MNHNS, CDR2 SASEGT. CDR3 length: 15 residues. The V gene lost 6 bases and the J gene lost 0 bases, with 12 bases spanning the gap. The CDR3 loop is CASRSLGYSNQPQHF. In DNA, the CDR3 is TGTGCCAGCAGGTCTTTGGGCTATAGCAATCAGCCCCAGCATTTT.

This chain links TRBV7-3 with TRBJ2-3; perhaps D is TRBD1 or TRBD2 (5 bases each). Germline V lookup: CDR1 SGHTA, CDR2 FQGTGA. The CDR3 contains 14 residues. The V gene lost 5 bases and the J gene lost 4 bases, with 13 bases spanning the gap. CDR3 in amino acids: CASSPGRAADTQYF. The DNA for the CDR3 is TGTGCCAGCAGCCCGGGACGTGCGGCAGATACGCAGTATTTT.

The chain carries TRBV4-3 and TRBJ2-5; D gene ambiguous. The germline gives CDR1 LGHNA, CDR2 YSLEER. The CDR3 covers 14 residues. Trimming removed 1 base at V and 3 bases at J, with 9 bases between. The chain's CDR3 is CASSQGGPKETQYF. CDR3 DNA: TGCGCCAGCAGCCAAGGAGGTCCAAAAGAGACCCAGTACTTC.

This clonotype has only one observation. CDR3 sequence (DNA): TGCGCCAGCAGCGATAAGACAGGGAGCGGTGAGCAGTTCTTC. Encoded protein: CASSDKTGSGEQFF. The V gene is TRBV5-1, the J gene TRBJ2-1; the match to TRBD1 covers 7 bases. This CDR3 region has 14 residues. J gave up 9 bases and V 4 bases, and 10 bases lay outside the gene matches. Germline values: CDR1 SGHRS, CDR2 YFSETQ.

In this sample, this clonotype turned up many times. This chain uses TRBV7-9 with TRBJ1-2; 8 bases line up with TRBD1. Germline CDR1 is SEHNR and CDR2 is FQNEAQ (reference sequence). V shed 5 bases, J shed 3 bases, and the junction held 5 bases outside the gene matches. This CDR3 region has 14 residues. The CDR3 region has the DNA TGTGCCAGCAGCCAGGGGGCGTTACACTATGGCTACACCTTC. This codes for CASSQGALHYGYTF.

This clonotype was counted between two and nine times. The chain uses TRBV12-3 or TRBV12-4 and TRBJ1-4; 11 positions match TRBD1. The CDR3 is made up of 16 amino acids. The trim removed 5 bases at V and 8 bases at J, leaving 10 bases unmatched. As DNA, the CDR3 is TGTGCCAGCAGTACGCGCGCCGGGACAGGGGGAGAAAAACTGTTTTTT. It specifies CASSTRAGTGGEKLFF.

This chain joins TRBV4-3 and TRBJ2-3; D remains ambiguous. CDR3 size: 15 residues. Germline loops: CDR1 LGHNA, CDR2 YSLEER. The ends were cut back, 0 bases at V and 3 bases at J, with 10 bases in the middle. CDR3 bases: TGCGCCAGCAGCCAAGAGGTCTTGTGGACAGATACGCAGTATTTT. It encodes CASSQEVLWTDTQYF.

V is TRBV19 and J is TRBJ2-1, with 7 nucleotides matching TRBD2. The CDR3 sequence is 15 residues long. Germline loops: CDR1 LNHDA, CDR2 SQIVND (reference sequence). J was trimmed by 7 bases and V by 3 bases; bases with no gene match: 9. CDR3 region: CASSIGGRVQNEQFF. The DNA of the CDR3 is TGTGCCAGTAGTATTGGCGGGAGAGTCCAGAATGAGCAGTTCTTC.

The V and J genes are TRBV12-3 or TRBV12-4 and TRBJ2-5; 15 nucleotides line up with TRBD2. The CDR3 runs to 17 residues. V dropped 2 bases and J dropped 7; count of bases not matched to a gene: 8. The CDR3 DNA reads TGTGCCAGCAGTTTAAGCCCCGGACTAGCGGGGGGGGGGACCCAGTACTTC. Protein sequence: CASSLSPGLAGGGTQYF.

In its sample, this clonotype was seen a few times. The chain carries TRBV12-3 or TRBV12-4 and TRBJ2-1; D is possibly TRBD1 (5 bases). With 3 bases removed from V and 8 bases from J, the gap between germline ends came to 17 bases. The CDR3 is 15 amino acids. DNA of the CDR3: TGTGCCAGCAGTTTTGCTGGTAGGGGCCCTTATGAGCAGTTCTTC. Residues: CASSFAGRGPYEQFF.

This clonotype was picked up a small number of times. V gene TRBV20-1 combines with J gene TRBJ1-1, with D perhaps matching TRBD1 (6 bases). V was clipped by 2 bases and J by 2 bases, with 12 bases between them. The CDR3 sequence is 14 residues long. Germline loops: CDR1 DFQATT, CDR2 SNEGSKA (reference sequence). CDR3 in amino acids: CSARPGQTNTEAFF. For the CDR3, the DNA is TGCAGTGCTAGACCGGGACAAACCAACACTGAAGCTTTCTTT.

This clonotype has a single count. The chain recombines TRBV9 with TRBJ2-2; no definite D call. V was trimmed by 0 bases and J by 5 bases, leaving 14 bases between them. CDR1 is SGDLS, CDR2 YYNGEE, per germline. The CDR3 is made up of 16 amino acids. CDR3 region: CASSVEGSSITGELFF. The CDR3 DNA reads as TGTGCCAGCAGCGTAGAGGGATCCAGCATTACCGGGGAGCTGTTTTTT.

In this sample, this clonotype turned up many times. A junction boundary mismatches the germline segment, possibly from a read error. The gene calls are TRBV5-1 and TRBJ2-3; 8 bases map to TRBD2. The CDR3 loop spans 12 amino acids. Germline CDR1 SGHRS, CDR2 YFSETQ. CDR3 amino acids: CASSLAGDTQYF. CDR3 DNA: TGTGCCAGCAGTTTAGCGGGGGATACGCAGTATTTT.

The chain is built from TRBV29-1 and TRBJ2-5, with 14 positions matching TRBD2. The V gene end was trimmed by 1 base and the J gene end by 3 bases; junction bases not matched to a gene: 10. Germline V gene lookup returns CDR1 SQVTM and CDR2 ANQGSEA. The CDR3 sequence is 18 residues long. The CDR3, as DNA: TGCAGCGTTGAAGGGACTAGGACTAGCGGGGGGTCCAAAGAGACCCAGTACTTC. It specifies CSVEGTRTSGGSKETQYF.

This clonotype has at least ten counts. The chain carries TRBV12-3 or TRBV12-4 and TRBJ2-2; the D is unclear. The CDR3 has 13 amino acids. V shed 6 bases and J shed 1 base, with 6 bases lying between them. In nucleotides, the CDR3 is TGTGCCAGCAGGGTTGGGAACACCGGGGAGCTGTTTTTT. It encodes CASRVGNTGELFF.

Ten or more counts support this clonotype. V is TRBV18 and J is TRBJ2-1, with 11 bases lining up with TRBD2. Losses at the gene ends were 2 bases for V and 7 bases for J; bases not matched to a gene: 4. Germline CDR1 and CDR2: KGHSH and LQKENI. The CDR3 consists of 15 residues. The CDR3 loop is CASSPRLAGGNEQFF. In nucleotides, the CDR3 is TGTGCCAGCTCACCAAGGCTAGCGGGAGGTAATGAGCAGTTCTTC.